This record looks at one T cell receptor beta chain sequence and its context. Its antigen remains unidentified. Blood collection times were about day -28 and days 30, 100, 180 posttransplant. The source of the sample is a study of T cell clonotyping in hematopoietic cell transplantation. Produced via immunoSEQ multiplex PCR; TCRdb's table is partial and in-frame only. This table has approximately 15,000 clones, under 90% appearing once. Study-level points and caveats: After transplant, recipient diversity fell while pathologically expanded clonotypes grew through day 180. Higher Inverse Simpson Index values in graft donor and pretransplant recipient predicted broader posttransplant TCR diversity. No sorting was done, leaving CD4 and CD8 contributions mixed.

Trimming took off 2 bases at V and 0 bases at J, with 1 base between the two ends. CDR1 and CDR2 from the germline V gene are GTSNPN and SVGIG (reference sequence). This CDR3 has 12 amino acids. The sequence came from a male patient in his sixties who had an allogeneic stem cell transplant from a related donor, so the T cells may come from the graft donor. Some clones in this sample may be carry-over from other donors' samples. V is TRBV30 and J is TRBJ2-2; D remains unclear. The sequenced sample was PBMCs, obtained 100 days after allogeneic stem cell transplant. DNA of the CDR3: TGTGCCTGGAGTCCGAACACCGGGGAGCTGTTTTTT. Its protein is CAWSPNTGELFF.